This T cell receptor (beta chain) stems from a study of cytomegalovirus exposure and HLA in healthy donors. Study-level results: Presence/absence analyses assumed roughly uniform sequencing depth across donors, which may not hold. DRB1 had the most TCR associations and HLA-C the fewest, a later analysis found, with rates varying by HLA locus.

PCR amplification relied on 60 Vbeta primers (plus 13 Jbeta primers). Methods used by the authors: Among the unique TCR beta chains that a later analysis counted, 70 million to 85 million in all, 10 million to 14 million were shared. Repertoires were generated with immunoSEQ multiplex PCR, while TCRdb's copy carries only in-frame clones and drops some. V, J and clone size derive from that table, while D and trimming were established from the DNA sequence. The table has under 75,000 clones, around 62% seen once. Healthy individuals who donated bone marrow served as the donors. In regard to this clone: Its antigen is not identified.

Source material: PBMCs. This sequence originates from a middle-aged man in good health and CMV-seropositive.

Written as DNA, the CDR3 is TGCGCCAGCAGCCGAGGTGCTAGCGAATCCTACGAGCAGTACTTC. Protein product: CASSRGASESYEQYF. The genes are TRBV4-1 and TRBJ2-7; D might be TRBD2 (6 bases). CDR3 size: 15 residues. The V and J ends lost 4 bases and 1 base respectively, with 14 bases between them. Per the germline V gene, CDR1 is MGHRA and CDR2 is YSYEKL.